This TCR beta chain emerged from a study of cytomegalovirus exposure and HLA in healthy donors. Findings of the study overall: Most TCR beta V segments were productive about 90% or about 30% of the time in an earlier analysis. In vitro experiments confirmed that three CMV-associated chains were specific for CMV antigens. For cytomegalovirus status, the classifier reportedly gave diagnoses with high specificity and sensitivity. Exclusion applied to some V segments, including TRBV6-2 and TRBV6-3, as they were indistinguishable.

Germline-derived CDR1 and CDR2 are SGHDT and YYEEEE. The length of the CDR3 is 14 residues. V was cut by 4 bases and J by 2 bases, with 10 bases left in between. PCR amplification relied on 60 Vbeta primers (plus 13 Jbeta primers). The table came from immunoSEQ multiplex PCR; TCRdb's copy has only in-frame clones and leaves some out. The sample has around 100,000 clones; approximately 80% are singletons. This clone has more than one count but fewer than ten. Its target is not known. This clonotype was obtained from a woman aged 18-29 years in good health and CMV-seronegative. The V gene is TRBV5-6, the J gene TRBJ2-1; D might be TRBD2 (6 bases). Sequenced: PBMCs. DNA for the CDR3: TGTGCCAGCAGCCCTGGAGGGGCCTACAATGAGCAGTTCTTC. It codes for CASSPGGAYNEQFF. The full variable domain, with the rest looked up from reference TRBV5-6 and TRBJ2-1, is DAGVTQSPTHLIKTRGQQVTLRCSPKSGHDTVSWYQQALGQGPQFIFQYYEEEERQRGNFPDRFSGHQFPNYSSELNVNALLLGDSALYLCASSPGGAYNEQFFGPGTRLTVL.